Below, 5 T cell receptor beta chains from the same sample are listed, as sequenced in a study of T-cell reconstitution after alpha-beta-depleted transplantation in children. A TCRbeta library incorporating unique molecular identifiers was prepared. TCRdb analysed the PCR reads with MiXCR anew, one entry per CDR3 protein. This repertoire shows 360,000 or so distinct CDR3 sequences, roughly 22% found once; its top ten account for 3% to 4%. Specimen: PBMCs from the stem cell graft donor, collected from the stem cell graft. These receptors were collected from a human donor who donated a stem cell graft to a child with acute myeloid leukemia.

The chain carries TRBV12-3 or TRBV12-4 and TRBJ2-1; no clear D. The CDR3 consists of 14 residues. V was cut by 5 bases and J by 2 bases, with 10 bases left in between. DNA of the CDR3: TGTGCCAGCAGTGTCCGGGCCGCCTACAATGAGCAGTTCTTC. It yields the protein CASSVRAAYNEQFF.

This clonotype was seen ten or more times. This CDR3 reads CSGRTGVGEQFF. The DNA of the CDR3 is TGCAGCGGCAGGACAGGGGTTGGTGAGCAGTTCTTC. The chain carries TRBV29-1 and TRBJ2-1, with TRBD1 matching 9 bases. Per the germline V gene, CDR1 is SQVTM and CDR2 is ANQGSEA. Trimming at V came to 7 bases and at J to 9 bases, leaving 7 bases not matched to a gene. This CDR3 is 12 amino acids long.

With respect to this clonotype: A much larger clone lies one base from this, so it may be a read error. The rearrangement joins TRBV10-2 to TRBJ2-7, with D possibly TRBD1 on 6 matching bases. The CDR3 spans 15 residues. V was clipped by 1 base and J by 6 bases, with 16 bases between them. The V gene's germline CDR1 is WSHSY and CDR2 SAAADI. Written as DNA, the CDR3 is TGCGCCAGCAGTGAGTTCCCCACAACAGGGTTCGAGCAGTACTTC. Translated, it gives CASSEFPTTGFEQYF.

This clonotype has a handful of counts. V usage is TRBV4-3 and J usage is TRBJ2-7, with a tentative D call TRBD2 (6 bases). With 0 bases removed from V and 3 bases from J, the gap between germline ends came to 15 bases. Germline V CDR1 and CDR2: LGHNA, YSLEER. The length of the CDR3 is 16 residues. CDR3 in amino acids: CASSQDRGSLHYEQYF. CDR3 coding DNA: TGCGCCAGCAGCCAAGATCGGGGGTCCTTGCACTACGAGCAGTACTTC.

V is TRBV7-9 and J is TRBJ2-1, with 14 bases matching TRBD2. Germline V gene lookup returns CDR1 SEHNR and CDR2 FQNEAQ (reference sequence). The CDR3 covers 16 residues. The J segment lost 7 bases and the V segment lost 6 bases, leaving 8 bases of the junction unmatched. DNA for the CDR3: TGTGCCAGCAGGCCTCGACTAGCGGGAGGGGGAAATGAGCAGTTCTTC. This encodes CASRPRLAGGGNEQFF.